These 29 T cell receptor beta chains were sequenced from one sample in a study of T cells in Graves' hyperthyroidism and ophthalmopathy (dated 2019 in TCRdb). The library was generated by multiplex PCR. TCRdb records Illumina HiSeq 2000 as the sequencer. TCR beta CDR3 regions were amplified from RNA transcripts. For the first round of RT-PCR on the TCR CDR3, the HTBI primer set was used together with the Qiagen OneStep RT-PCR kit. TCRdb reran the public reads through fastp at Q25 and MiXCR, keeping productive beta chains. Identical CDR3 protein sequences are pooled into one entry, listed with their most common genes and DNA. This sample comprises a few hundred thousand distinct CDR3 sequences, around 46% of them detected only once. Of the sample, around 8% is held by the ten largest clones. The sequencing sample was made of peripheral blood or thyroid tissue (not recorded which). The receptors were gathered from a woman in her late teens or twenties with Graves' hyperthyroidism.

This clonotype was seen ten or more times. The chain employs TRBV6-5 and TRBJ2-7; no definite D call. In germline, CDR1 is MNHEY, CDR2 SVGAGI. V gave up 5 bases and J gave up 0 bases, with 2 bases separating them. The CDR3 spans 11 residues. The DNA of the CDR3 is TGTGCCAGCAGTACCTCCTACGAGCAGTACTTC. Translated: CASSTSYEQYF.

This clonotype was picked up one time. This chain connects TRBV29-1 to TRBJ2-7; 8 nucleotides align to TRBD1. The CDR3 loop spans 14 amino acids. The V segment lost 7 bases and the J segment 7 bases; nucleotides outside the gene matches: 15. Looked up from germline, CDR1 is SQVTM and CDR2 is ANQGSEA. The CDR3 is CSARPGGRDNEQYF. The CDR3 DNA follows: TGCAGCGCACGACCAGGGGGCCGGGACAATGAGCAGTACTTC.

The genes are TRBV20-1 and TRBJ2-5; 12 bases are a match to TRBD2. Unmatched junction bases numbered 5, after V lost 0 bases and J lost 0 bases. CDR1 is DFQATT, CDR2 SNEGSKA, per germline (reference sequence). This CDR3 is 17 amino acids long. CDR3 bases: TGCAGTGCTAGAGATCGGGCTAGCGGGAGGGACCAAGAGACCCAGTACTTC. This translates into CSARDRASGRDQETQYF.

The V call is TRBV7-6, the J call TRBJ2-5, with D possibly being TRBD1 (5 bases). The CDR3 runs 15 residues. V was pared by 5 bases and J by 5 bases, with 18 bases between. Germline CDR1 and CDR2: SGHVS and FNYEAQ. The CDR3 DNA reads TGTGCCAGCAGCCCCACAGGCCATGGTTCGGAGACCCAGTACTTC. Its translation is CASSPTGHGSETQYF.

V is TRBV7-9 and J is TRBJ2-5; the D gene is possibly TRBD2 (5 bases). With the DNA end fitting TRBJ2-1 better, the J assignment may be wrong. From germline, CDR1 is SEHNR and CDR2 FQNEAQ (reference sequence). The CDR3 length is 13 residues. The CDR3 coding sequence is TGTGCCAGCAGCTTAGCGCGCCCGGGGGAGCAGTTCTTC. Its protein product is CASSLARPGEQFF.

The chain recombines TRBV29-1 with TRBJ1-1, with D maybe TRBD1 (5 bases). Germline CDR1 reads SQVTM; CDR2 reads ANQGSEA. Trimming removed 4 bases from V and 5 bases from J, with 17 bases in between. The CDR3 totals 14 residues. In DNA, the CDR3 is TGCAGCGTTGTAAGGCAGGGAGGAGAAACTGAAGCTTTCTTT. It is translated as CSVVRQGGETEAFF.

This clonotype was observed many times. This chain connects TRBV19 to TRBJ2-1, with D perhaps matching TRBD2 (7 bases). The CDR3 contains 15 residues. CDR1 is LNHDA and CDR2 is SQIVND in the germline V gene (reference sequence). The ends were cut back, 4 bases at V and 2 bases at J, with 12 bases in the middle. Written as DNA, the CDR3 is TGTGCCAGTAGTAAGGGGGGGGGGACCTACAATGAGCAGTTCTTC. Residues: CASSKGGGTYNEQFF.

This clonotype was found many times. V and J are TRBV29-1 and TRBJ2-7; 7 bases agree with TRBD2. J was trimmed by 1 base and V by 5 bases; bases with no gene match: 8. The CDR3 spans 14 residues. Germline V gene sequence: CDR1 SQVTM, CDR2 ANQGSEA. This CDR3 is CSVRRDYLSYEQYF. CDR3 nucleotide sequence: TGCAGCGTTCGCCGGGACTACCTATCCTACGAGCAGTACTTC.

This clonotype was recorded at least ten times. The CDR3 reads CASRGQGRDEQYF. The CDR3 DNA reads as TGCGCCAGCAGGGGACAGGGGAGAGACGAGCAGTACTTC. The chain joins TRBV4-1 to TRBJ2-7, with 10 bases aligning to TRBD1. CDR3 length: 13 amino acids. The J segment lost 5 bases and the V segment lost 6 bases, leaving 4 bases of the junction unmatched. Looked up from germline, CDR1 is MGHRA and CDR2 is YSYEKL.

At least ten counts were recorded for this clonotype. The chain is built from TRBV4-1 and TRBJ1-1; D is undetermined. Per the germline V gene, CDR1 is MGHRA and CDR2 is YSYEKL. The CDR3 is 15 amino acids. Trimming took 4 bases from V and 0 from J, leaving 12 bases between them. Written as DNA, the CDR3 is TGCGCCAGCAGCCGCGGAGGCGACATGAACACTGAAGCTTTCTTT. It codes for CASSRGGDMNTEAFF.

As concerns this clonotype: With a much larger clone just one base away, this may be a read error. The genes are TRBV5-6 and TRBJ1-1, with D perhaps TRBD1 (5 bases). The CDR3 is 16 residues long. Germline V gene sequence: CDR1 SGHDT, CDR2 YYEEEE. The CDR3 nucleotides are TGTGCCGGCAGCCCCGGGGCAGGGCAGGTGGACTTTGAAGCTTTCTTT. It translates to CAGSPGAGQVDFEAFF.

This clonotype was seen many times. The chain uses TRBV7-6 and TRBJ2-7; D unresolved. The germline V gene has CDR1 SGHVS and CDR2 FNYEAQ. V lost 1 base to trimming and J lost 3 bases, with 19 bases between them. The CDR3 totals 17 residues. In nucleotides, the CDR3 is TGTGCCAGCAGCTTAGTAGCAACCACCGAGGCAGACTACGAGCAGTACTTC. Translation gives CASSLVATTEADYEQYF.

This rearrangement joins TRBV5-5 to TRBJ1-5, with 8 bases that match TRBD1. The germline V gene has CDR1 SGHKS and CDR2 YYEKEE (reference sequence). CDR3 size: 17 residues. The V gene end was trimmed by 4 bases and the J gene end by 6 bases; junction bases not matched to a gene: 15. In DNA form, the CDR3 reads TGTGCCAGCAGCCCCCGGACAGGGCGGCTCAATAGTCAGCCCCAGCATTTT. Its translation: CASSPRTGRLNSQPQHF.

Ten or more counts support this clonotype. The rearrangement links TRBV13 to TRBJ2-7; TRBD2 agrees at 9 bases. CDR3 size: 15 residues. Looked up from germline, CDR1 is PRHDT and CDR2 is FYEKMQ (reference sequence). V gave up 3 bases and J gave up 0 bases; unmatched junction bases: 3. The DNA of the CDR3 is TGTGCCAGCAGCTTGGAGACTAGCGGCTCCTACGAGCAGTACTTC. It yields the protein CASSLETSGSYEQYF.

Note on this clonotype: A much larger clone lies a single base off, so this may be a read error. V is TRBV7-8 and J is TRBJ1-2; D is ambiguous. The CDR3 is 14 residues long. The germline V and J ends were trimmed by 3 bases and 2 bases, with 10 bases remaining between them. The germline V gene encodes CDR1 SGHVS and CDR2 FQNEAQ. The CDR3 DNA follows: TGTGCCAGCAGCTTCGACCTGTTAAACTATGGCTACACCTTC. Translating it yields CASSFDLLNYGYTF. The entire variable domain, with the rest obtained from reference TRBV7-8 and TRBJ1-2, is as follows: GAGVSQSPRYKVAKRGQDVALRCDPISGHVSLFWYQQALGQGPEFLTYFQNEAQLDKSGLPSDRFFAERPEGSVSTLKIQRTQQEDSAVYLCASSFDLLNYGYTFGSGTRLTVV.

The chain couples TRBV6-5 to TRBJ1-2, with TRBD1 as a possible D gene (5 bases). Germline loops: CDR1 MNHEY, CDR2 SVGAGI. Trimming left V 5 bases short and J 8 bases short, with 15 bases between. The CDR3 has 13 amino acids. Here the CDR3 DNA reads TGTGCCAGCAGTACCCGGTCAGGGAAGGGCTACACCTTC. This codes for CASSTRSGKGYTF.

This chain joins TRBV7-2 and TRBJ2-1; 9 bases match TRBD2. From germline, CDR1 is SGHTA and CDR2 FQGNSA. Trimming removed 5 bases from V and 5 bases from J; junction bases left unmatched: 10. The CDR3 runs to 16 residues. The CDR3 loop reads CASSLLGLAGDNEQFF. The CDR3 bases are TGTGCCAGCAGCCTCCTGGGACTAGCCGGGGACAATGAGCAGTTCTTC.

In this sample, this clonotype turned up many times. This chain joins TRBV7-2 and TRBJ2-5, with TRBD2 identical over 8 bases. The V gene end was trimmed by 5 bases and the J gene end by 5 bases; junction bases not matched to a gene: 10. The V gene's germline CDR1 is SGHTA and CDR2 FQGNSA. The CDR3 is 15 amino acids. In DNA form, the CDR3 reads TGTGCCAGCAGCCAGTCGGGAGGGATGGGGGAGACCCAGTACTTC. It codes for CASSQSGGMGETQYF.

This clonotype was detected a few times. The V gene is TRBV27, the J gene TRBJ1-2; 9 bases line up with TRBD1. The CDR3 contains 15 residues. V dropped 4 bases and J dropped 6; count of bases not matched to a gene: 9. Germline V gene data show CDR1 as MNHEY and CDR2 as SMNVEV (reference sequence). The CDR3 DNA sequence: TGTGCCAGCAGTTCCCCTGGACAGGGGCCCGATGGCTACACCTTC. This translates into CASSSPGQGPDGYTF.

This clonotype appeared many times. CDR3 nucleotides: TGCAGTGCTAGAGTGGGGACAGGGGGTAATTCACCCCTCCACTTT. Amino acid sequence: CSARVGTGGNSPLHF. The chain uses TRBV20-1 and TRBJ1-6; 11 bases fit TRBD1. With V trimmed by 1 base and J by 6 bases, 2 bases remained unmatched. The CDR3 consists of 15 residues. Per germline, CDR1 DFQATT and CDR2 SNEGSKA (reference sequence).

The chain has TRBV7-2 and TRBJ1-2; D is unresolved. CDR3 length: 13 amino acids. With 3 bases removed from V and 7 bases from J, the gap between germline ends came to 12 bases. The germline CDR1 and CDR2 sequences are SGHTA and FQGNSA. The CDR3 reads CASSFTSGIGYTF. The CDR3 DNA reads as TGTGCCAGCAGCTTTACTAGCGGGATTGGCTACACCTTC.

The chain is built from TRBV15 and TRBJ2-4; TRBD2 agrees at 8 bases. The CDR3 length is 19 residues. Germline CDR1 reads LNHNV; CDR2 reads YYDKDF (reference sequence). The V segment lost 0 bases and the J segment 2 bases; nucleotides outside the gene matches: 12. The CDR3 region has the DNA TGTGCCACCAGCAGAGATTCGGGACGGGAGGGTGGAACCAAAAACATTCAGTACTTC. Translation: CATSRDSGREGGTKNIQYF. Variable domain in full (rest from reference TRBV15 and TRBJ2-4): DAMVIQNPRYQVTQFGKPVTLSCSQTLNHNVMYWYQQKSSQAPKLLFHYYDKDFNNEADTPDNFQSRRPNTSFCFLDIRSPGLGDTAMYLCATSRDSGREGGTKNIQYFGAGTRLSVL.

This clonotype was found many times. The chain uses TRBV2 and TRBJ1-1; D is possibly TRBD1 (5 bases). The CDR3 contains 13 residues. CDR1 and CDR2 from the germline V gene are SNHLY and FYNNEI. V was cut by 7 bases and J by 2 bases, with 11 bases left in between. The CDR3 protein is CASKGALNTEAFF. The DNA of the CDR3 is TGTGCCAGCAAAGGGGCCCTAAACACTGAAGCTTTCTTT.

The chain has TRBV28 and TRBJ2-2; 15 nucleotides line up with TRBD2. The CDR3 is 19 amino acids. Trimming at V came to 1 base and at J to 2 bases, leaving 5 bases not matched to a gene. CDR1 is MDHEN and CDR2 is SYDVKM in the germline V gene. This CDR3 is CASSLYWTSGRVNTGELFF. The CDR3 nucleotides are TGTGCCAGCAGTTTATATTGGACTAGCGGGAGGGTAAACACCGGGGAGCTGTTTTTT.

This clonotype was observed a handful of times. The chain joins TRBV13 to TRBJ2-2; D remains unclear. Trimming stripped 5 bases from V and 0 bases from J, with 19 bases between. Germline values: CDR1 PRHDT, CDR2 FYEKMQ (reference sequence). The CDR3 totals 18 residues. The chain's CDR3 is CASSPSAGVRANTGELFF. For the CDR3, the DNA is TGTGCCAGCAGCCCGAGCGCCGGCGTGCGCGCGAACACCGGGGAGCTGTTTTTT.

This clonotype was recorded once. The chain has TRBV10-3 and TRBJ1-1; the D gene is possibly TRBD1 (5 bases). Looked up from germline, CDR1 is ENHRY and CDR2 is SYGVKD. V lost 0 bases, J lost 3 bases, and 14 bases lay in between. This CDR3 region has 16 residues. The CDR3 reads CAISESRAGRYTEAFF. The CDR3 coding sequence is TGTGCCATCAGTGAGTCTCGGGCAGGGCGATACACTGAAGCTTTCTTT.

The chain carries TRBV25-1 and TRBJ2-5; 8 bases map to TRBD1. The CDR3 has 14 amino acids. Germline V gives CDR1 MGHDK, CDR2 SYGVNS. V was clipped by 2 bases and J by 5 bases; unmatched bases: 4. This CDR3 is CASSEQGASETQYF. The CDR3 DNA sequence: TGTGCCAGCAGTGAACAGGGGGCGAGCGAGACCCAGTACTTC.

V and J are TRBV29-1 and TRBJ1-2, with D possibly matching TRBD1 (5 bases). V was trimmed by 6 bases and J by 7 bases, leaving 15 bases between them. This CDR3 has 12 residues. CDR1 and CDR2 (germline): SQVTM, ANQGSEA. The CDR3 here is CSVAPTGIGYTF. Here the CDR3 DNA reads TGCAGCGTAGCTCCAACAGGAATTGGCTACACCTTC.

This chain links TRBV29-1 with TRBJ1-2, with a possible D match to TRBD1 (6 bases). Trimming stripped 4 bases from V and 6 bases from J, with 12 bases between. CDR1 is SQVTM and CDR2 is ANQGSEA in the germline V gene. CDR3 size: 12 residues. CDR3: CSVVGANHGYTF. The CDR3 region has the DNA TGCAGCGTTGTGGGGGCAAATCATGGCTACACCTTC.